This T cell receptor beta chain was sequenced during a study of T cells in Graves' hyperthyroidism and ophthalmopathy. Authors of the study amplified TCR beta CDR3 regions from RNA transcripts. The study used the HTBI primer set for a first-round RT-PCR of the TCR CDR3. TCRdb ran MiXCR on the multiplex PCR reads and lists one entry per CDR3 protein. This table has some 50,000 distinct CDR3 sequences, about 54% appearing once. Germline CDR1 and CDR2: LNHDA and SQIVND (reference sequence). V shed 6 bases and J shed 0 bases, with 25 bases lying between them. The CDR3 has 19 amino acids. This clonotype occurred many times. Its target is unknown. Study-level findings and limits: Ophthalmopathy cases were set apart from stable hyperthyroidism by a 13 V-J model.

Graves' hyperthyroidism was deemed stable absent ophthalmopathy progression within 18 months. The study left out patients who had uncontrolled infection, other autoimmune disease, pregnancy or lactation. The diagnostic basis comprised clinical symptoms, serum thyroxine and TRAb, thyroid ultrasound and orbital computed tomography. Sequencing was performed on peripheral blood or thyroid tissue (not recorded which). The TCR was taken from a young man with Graves' hyperthyroidism. The V and J genes are TRBV19 and TRBJ2-3; D might be TRBD2 (6 bases). The CDR3 DNA reads as TGTGCCAGTAGGCCGTCGGGGAGGACCAGCGGGCCAAGCACAGATACGCAGTATTTT. Its protein product is CASRPSGRTSGPSTDTQYF.